A single sample is the source of the 9 T cell receptor beta chains below, sequenced in a study of graft-versus-host responses after intestinal transplantation. The method was immunoSEQ multiplex PCR; TCRdb's version includes in-frame clones alone and lacks a portion of them. The table lists 95,000 to 110,000 clones, more than 85% of them singletons. Their target antigens are unknown. Here the sequenced sample was unstimulated CD8+ T cells sorted from spleen or lymph node cells, taken before intestinal transplant. The receptors derive from a human donor who received an intestinal transplant.

This rearrangement joins TRBV6-5 to TRBJ2-7, with D uncertain. The CDR3 extends over 12 amino acids. V dropped 2 bases and J dropped 0 bases, with 2 bases sitting between them. CDR1 MNHEY and CDR2 SVGAGI come from the germline V gene. CDR3 nucleotide sequence: TGTGCCAGCAGTTACCCCTCCTACGAGCAGTACTTC. This sequence encodes CASSYPSYEQYF.

The chain is built from TRBV19 and TRBJ1-2; D is perhaps TRBD1 (5 bases). V lost 5 bases and J lost 3, with 13 bases in between. This CDR3 comprises 14 residues. Germline values: CDR1 LNHDA, CDR2 SQIVND (reference sequence). CDR3 amino acids: CASSPQGWHYGYTF. CDR3 coding DNA: TGTGCCAGTAGTCCCCAGGGTTGGCACTATGGCTACACCTTC.

This clone has a handful of counts. The chain is built from TRBV4-1 and TRBJ1-1, with D possibly being TRBD1 (5 bases). The length of the CDR3 is 13 residues. The germline V and J ends were trimmed by 5 bases and 1 base, with 8 bases remaining between them. Germline loops: CDR1 MGHRA, CDR2 YSYEKL. The CDR3 DNA reads TGCGCCAGCAGCATCGACAGGAACACTGAAGCTTTCTTT. Its protein is CASSIDRNTEAFF.

This clone was counted a single time. The chain links TRBV11-3 to TRBJ2-5; 9 positions agree with TRBD2. In germline, CDR1 is SGHNT, CDR2 YENEEA. The trim removed 7 bases at V and 1 base at J, leaving 7 bases unmatched. The CDR3 spans 15 residues. This CDR3 is CASKRLAELQETQYF. The CDR3 bases are TGTGCCAGCAAAAGACTAGCGGAACTCCAAGAGACCCAGTACTTC.

The chain links TRBV4-1 to TRBJ2-3; D not resolved. CDR3 length: 14 residues. Germline-derived CDR1 and CDR2 are MGHRA and YSYEKL. Trimming took off 1 base at V and 8 bases at J, with 13 bases between the two ends. The CDR3 loop reads CASSQGTELVTQYF. CDR3 DNA sequence: TGCGCCAGCAGCCAAGGAACCGAGTTGGTTACGCAGTATTTT.

The CDR3 is CASSLALGLMDRGTEAFF. The CDR3 DNA reads as TGTGCCAGCAGCTTAGCACTGGGTCTTATGGACAGGGGAACTGAAGCTTTCTTT. The rearrangement uses TRBV7-9 and TRBJ1-1; 9 nucleotides line up with TRBD1. The CDR3 is made up of 18 amino acids. V shed 0 bases, J shed 5 bases, and the junction held 13 bases outside the gene matches. Germline V gene sequence: CDR1 SEHNR, CDR2 FQNEAQ (reference sequence).

This rearrangement joins TRBV27 to TRBJ1-1; maybe TRBD1 (6 bases). This CDR3 has 15 residues. V lost 0 bases, J lost 1 base, and 9 bases lay in between. Per germline, CDR1 MNHEY and CDR2 SMNVEV (reference sequence). The CDR3 reads CASSLSTGGNTEAFF. CDR3 nucleotides: TGTGCCAGCAGTTTATCGACAGGAGGGAACACTGAAGCTTTCTTT.

The genes are TRBV7-7 and TRBJ1-5; TRBD1 aligns across 8 bases. The J segment lost 0 bases and the V segment lost 0 bases, leaving 7 bases of the junction unmatched. The CDR3 covers 18 residues. Germline V lookup: CDR1 SSHAT, CDR2 FNYEAQ (reference sequence). The CDR3 nucleotides are TGTGCCAGCAGCTTAGCCGACAGGGGATTAGATAGCAATCAGCCCCAGCATTTT. Encoded protein: CASSLADRGLDSNQPQHF. The full variable domain, with the rest looked up from reference TRBV7-7 and TRBJ1-5, is GAGVSQSPRYKVTKRGQDVTLRCDPISSHATLYWYQQALGQGPEFLTYFNYEAQPDKSGLPSDRFSAERPEGSISTLTIQRTEQRDSAMYRCASSLADRGLDSNQPQHFGDGTRLSIL.

The J gene is TRBJ2-7, the V gene TRBV7-6, with a tentative D call TRBD1 (6 bases). This CDR3 contains 15 residues. The V gene lost 4 bases and the J gene lost 5 bases, with 18 bases spanning the gap. Germline assignment: CDR1 SGHVS and CDR2 FNYEAQ. The CDR3 nucleotides are TGTGCCAGCAGCTCCATGGCAGGGGTCTTCAACGAGCAGTACTTC. This sequence encodes CASSSMAGVFNEQYF.